This T cell receptor beta chain was sequenced for a study of beta chain features in type 1 diabetes. The authors reverse transcribed all of the isolated RNA, so sequencing captured expressed TCRB transcripts. Here immunoSEQ multiplex PCR was the method, and the copy in TCRdb shows in-frame clones only, minus some. The sample consists of 120,000 to 150,000 clones, 6.9% of them appearing once. CDR1 is SGHTA, CDR2 FQGNSA, per germline. The ends were cut back, 1 base at V and 8 bases at J, with 14 bases in the middle. There are 14 residues in the CDR3. This TCR came from a woman aged 25 to 39 in good health. Sequencing was performed on central memory CD4+ T cells from blood. J is TRBJ1-1 and V is TRBV7-2; D is possibly TRBD1 (6 bases). CDR3 sequence reads: CASSLGNGGREAFF. The CDR3 DNA sequence: TGTGCCAGCAGCTTAGGAAACGGGGGGCGAGAAGCTTTCTTT. Using reference TRBV7-2 and TRBJ1-1 for the parts outside the CDR3, the full variable domain is GAGVSQSPSNKVTEKGKDVELRCDPISGHTALYWYRQSLGQGLEFLIYFQGNSAPDKSGLPSDRFSAERTGGSVSTLTIQRTQQEDSAVYLCASSLGNGGREAFFGQGTRLTVV.